The 9 T cell receptor beta chains given below trace back to one sample, sequenced in a study of molecular identifiers for immune sequencing clone quantification. Via MiXCR, TCRdb re-called the PCR reads, giving one row per CDR3 protein. The table records tens of thousands of distinct CDR3 sequences, roughly 21% of them present only once. The sequenced sample consisted of naive CD8+ T cells from blood, with Jurkat cell RNA spiked in. Subset noted: FACS-sorted CD8+CD4-CCR7+CD45RA+ naive T cells. The receptors here all came from a human donor in good health. Some libraries in this study had Jurkat cell RNA spiked in.

This clonotype was found many times. The chain carries TRBV30 and TRBJ2-1; D uncertain. CDR3 length: 11 amino acids. Per germline, CDR1 GTSNPN and CDR2 SVGIG (reference sequence). V was cut by 1 base and J by 8 bases, with 6 bases left in between. This chain's CDR3 is CAWSATYEQFF. The CDR3 coding sequence is TGTGCCTGGAGTGCAACCTATGAGCAGTTCTTC.

This clonotype has at least ten counts. V gene TRBV19 combines with J gene TRBJ2-7; TRBD1 matches 9 bases. Germline lookup yields CDR1 LNHDA and CDR2 SQIVND (reference sequence). This CDR3 is 15 amino acids long. V lost 3 bases, J lost 1 base, and 4 bases stayed unmatched. For the CDR3, the DNA is TGTGCCAGTAGTATTGGACAGGGGCTATCCTACGAGCAGTACTTC. It is translated as CASSIGQGLSYEQYF.

A few counts support this clonotype. A read error may explain this, as a much larger clone is one base away. The chain carries TRBV15 and TRBJ1-5; D is perhaps TRBD1 (6 bases). There are 14 residues in the CDR3. The germline gives CDR1 LNHNV, CDR2 YYDKDF (reference sequence). The CDR3, as DNA: TGTGCCACCGGACAGATCTATAGCAATCAGCCCCAGCGTTTT. This sequence encodes CATGQIYSNQPQRF. The entire variable domain, with the rest obtained from reference TRBV15 and TRBJ1-5, is as follows: DAMVIQNPRYQVTQFGKPVTLSCSQTLNHNVMYWYQQKSSQAPKLLFHYYDKDFNNEADTPDNFQSRRPNTSFCFLDIRSPGLGDTAMYLCATGQIYSNQPQRFGDGTRLSIL.

The V gene is TRBV9, the J gene TRBJ2-1; TRBD1 is a possible D gene (5 bases). Trimming pared 3 bases from V and 7 bases from J, leaving 17 bases between. The CDR3 is 15 amino acids. The germline V gene has CDR1 SGDLS and CDR2 YYNGEE. CDR3 nucleotide sequence: TGTGCCAGCAGCGGGACCCAGGGATTTAGAAATGAGCAGTTCTTC. This encodes CASSGTQGFRNEQFF.

At least ten counts were recorded for this clonotype. The chain recombines TRBV7-6 with TRBJ2-3; D is unresolved. Germline V lookup: CDR1 SGHVS, CDR2 FNYEAQ. The CDR3 is 12 amino acids. V shed 5 bases and J shed 3 bases, with 6 bases lying between them. This CDR3 is CASSKWTDTQYF. The CDR3 nucleotides are TGTGCCAGCAGCAAATGGACAGATACGCAGTATTTT.

J is TRBJ2-4 and V is TRBV7-9; D gene uncertain. Germline V gene data show CDR1 as SEHNR and CDR2 as FQNEAQ (reference sequence). The V end lost 6 bases, the J end lost 5 bases, and 8 bases lay between the germline ends. The CDR3 spans 12 residues. CDR3 sequence (DNA): TGTGCCAGCAGTTCCCCAGAAAACATTCAGTACTTC. Its translation: CASSSPENIQYF. The entire variable domain, with the rest obtained from reference TRBV7-9 and TRBJ2-4, is as follows: DTGVSQNPRHKITKRGQNVTFRCDPISEHNRLYWYRQTLGQGPEFLTYFQNEAQLEKSRLLSDRFSAERPKGSFSTLEIQRTEQGDSAMYLCASSSPENIQYFGAGTRLSVL.

This clonotype appeared many times. The rearrangement uses TRBV4-1 and TRBJ2-3; 7 positions agree with TRBD1. Germline V gene sequence: CDR1 MGHRA, CDR2 YSYEKL. V lost 1 base, J lost 2 bases, and 3 bases stayed unmatched. This CDR3 is built from 15 residues. DNA of the CDR3: TGCGCCAGCAGCCAAGGGGGACAGTCCACAGATACGCAGTATTTT. Amino acid sequence: CASSQGGQSTDTQYF.

This clonotype was seen repeatedly, ten times or more. The chain carries TRBV9 and TRBJ1-2, with D tentatively TRBD1 (6 bases). The germline gives CDR1 SGDLS, CDR2 YYNGEE. V lost 0 bases to trimming and J lost 7 bases, with 16 bases between them. CDR3 length: 15 residues. The CDR3 DNA reads as TGTGCCAGCAGCGTAGACGGACAGTCTTTAGCTGGCTACACCTTC. It encodes CASSVDGQSLAGYTF.

This clonotype was picked up many times. One end of the junction does not line up with germline, which may come from a read error. The chain uses TRBV4-1 and TRBJ2-7; a weak D match, TRBD2 (6 bases). Germline V gene data show CDR1 as MGHRA and CDR2 as YSYEKL. The CDR3 covers 14 residues. The CDR3 spells CASSQPTLAYEQCF. The CDR3 coding sequence is TGCGCCAGCAGCCAACCGACACTAGCCTACGAGCAGTGCTTC.